Listed here are 28 T cell receptor beta chains from one sample, sequenced in a study of monozygotic twins with inflammatory bowel disease. From its re-call of the 5' RACE reads, TCRdb lists each CDR3 protein once, without DNA. Here the sample table reports fewer than 200,000 distinct CDR3 sequences. The sequenced sample was blood. The receptors shown here come from a human donor with ulcerative colitis or Crohn's disease, or a healthy co-twin of an affected twin (not recorded which).

The CDR3 loop reads CSARGQGRVNTEAFF. The chain employs TRBV20-1 and TRBJ1-1; TCRdb proposes TRBD1, but this gene call is untestable without DNA. The CDR3 consists of 15 residues. Germline CDR1 DFQATT, CDR2 SNEGSKA (reference sequence).

The chain is built from TRBV5-1 and TRBJ2-7; TCRdb returns TRBD1, unconfirmable since there is no DNA. The CDR3 totals 18 residues. From germline, CDR1 is SGHRS and CDR2 YFSETQ. The chain's CDR3 is CASSLRPPGGGFSREQYF.

The V and J genes are TRBV6-5 and TRBJ2-7; TCRdb names TRBD2, which stays unverified in the absence of DNA. This CDR3 has 13 residues. Germline V CDR1 and CDR2: MNHEY, SVGAGI. The CDR3 is CASTSGTSEEQYF.

V gene TRBV20-1 combines with J gene TRBJ2-1; the D call of TRBD2 rests on TCRdb alone, since no DNA is present to check it. The germline gives CDR1 DFQATT, CDR2 SNEGSKA (reference sequence). This CDR3 spans 16 amino acids. CDR3 in amino acids: CSASPQKREDYNEQFF.

The rearrangement links TRBV10-3 to TRBJ2-7; TCRdb lists TRBD1, though no DNA is available to test this call. This CDR3 is built from 14 residues. CDR1 and CDR2 from the germline V gene are ENHRY and SYGVKD. The CDR3 spells CAISAGGRTYEQYF.

The rearrangement uses TRBV5-1 and TRBJ2-1; there is no DNA to check the TCRdb D call of TRBD2. CDR1 is SGHRS, CDR2 YFSETQ, per germline. The CDR3 runs 15 residues. CDR3 sequence reads: CASSFRAGGSNEQFF.

CDR3 sequence: CATSRLKEGLGTQYF. J is TRBJ2-5 and V is TRBV15; TCRdb proposes TRBD2, but this gene call is untestable without DNA. Germline CDR1 is LNHNV and CDR2 is YYDKDF (reference sequence). CDR3 length equals 15 residues.

J is TRBJ2-7 and V is TRBV4-3. There are 15 residues in the CDR3. The germline gives CDR1 LGHNA, CDR2 YSLEER. CDR3 in amino acids: CASSQDLGWGYEQYF.

This chain links TRBV6-5 with TRBJ2-1. The CDR3 loop spans 16 amino acids. Germline V CDR1 and CDR2: MNHEY, SVGAGI. The CDR3 region is CASSYLSGSSYNEQFF.

The genes are TRBV12-3 or TRBV12-4 and TRBJ2-5; the D call from TCRdb, TRBD2, cannot be confirmed without DNA. The CDR3 covers 13 residues. The CDR3 is CASRPSGQETQYF.

The genes are TRBV12-3 or TRBV12-4 and TRBJ2-1; TCRdb's D gene call, TRBD1, goes unchecked for lack of DNA. The CDR3 spans 15 residues. The CDR3 reads CASRLGTGLGNEQFF.

The rearrangement joins TRBV7-6 to TRBJ2-7. CDR1 is SGHVS, CDR2 FNYEAQ, per germline. The CDR3 runs to 12 residues. CDR3 in amino acids: CASSSPSRKQYF.

The rearrangement links TRBV5-1 to TRBJ2-2; TCRdb returns TRBD1, unconfirmable since there is no DNA. CDR1 SGHRS and CDR2 YFSETQ come from the germline V gene. The CDR3 is 14 amino acids. The CDR3 sequence is CASKLAPNTGELFF.

The chain recombines TRBV18 with TRBJ2-5. The CDR3 sequence is 15 residues long. CDR1 is KGHSH and CDR2 is LQKENI in the germline V gene. The CDR3 is CASSPSGPAQETQYF.

This chain links TRBV15 with TRBJ2-5; checking the TCRdb D call of TRBD1 is not possible without DNA. The CDR3 is 16 amino acids. CDR1 LNHNV and CDR2 YYDKDF come from the germline V gene (reference sequence). This CDR3 is CATSRGARGRQETQYF.

V is TRBV29-1 and J is TRBJ1-2. Germline V CDR1 and CDR2: SQVTM, ANQGSEA. The CDR3 runs to 13 residues. The CDR3: CSALRGAHYGYTF.

V usage is TRBV20-1 and J usage is TRBJ2-5; TCRdb's D call, TRBD1, is unchecked because there is no DNA. Germline CDR1 DFQATT, CDR2 SNEGSKA (reference sequence). CDR3 length: 15 amino acids. CDR3 sequence reads: CSANPGTGGGETQYF.

The V gene is TRBV6-1, the J gene TRBJ2-7; TCRdb selects TRBD1, and the lack of DNA leaves this call unchecked. The CDR3 is 15 residues long. CDR1 and CDR2 from the germline V gene are MNHNS and SASEGT. The CDR3 spells CASSLNRVSSYEQYF.

This chain connects TRBV20-1 to TRBJ2-7; TCRdb gives TRBD2 as the D gene, but with no DNA this cannot be confirmed. Germline values: CDR1 DFQATT, CDR2 SNEGSKA (reference sequence). This CDR3 is built from 12 residues. Here the CDR3 reads CSARSTWEDRYF.

The rearrangement links TRBV6-5 to TRBJ2-7; TCRdb returns TRBD2, unconfirmable since there is no DNA. The CDR3 totals 16 residues. The germline CDR1 and CDR2 sequences are MNHEY and SVGAGI. The CDR3 sequence is CASSSNGGPSANEQYF.

The chain has TRBV5-1 and TRBJ2-5; TCRdb indicates TRBD2, and absent DNA this call remains unverified. This CDR3 region has 17 residues. Germline lookup yields CDR1 SGHRS and CDR2 YFSETQ. CDR3 sequence: CASSYRTSGREQETQYF.

The V and J genes are TRBV10-3 and TRBJ2-3; TCRdb names TRBD2, which stays unverified in the absence of DNA. CDR1 and CDR2 (germline): ENHRY, SYGVKD. The CDR3 is 15 residues long. CDR3 region: CAIRPTSGTTDTQYF.

The chain combines TRBV20-1 with TRBJ2-7; the TRBD2 assignment by TCRdb is unverifiable without DNA. Germline V gene lookup returns CDR1 DFQATT and CDR2 SNEGSKA (reference sequence). The CDR3 is made up of 13 amino acids. CDR3 sequence: CSAILSGGREQYF.

The chain recombines TRBV15 with TRBJ1-1. Germline lookup yields CDR1 LNHNV and CDR2 YYDKDF (reference sequence). This CDR3 is 15 amino acids long. The CDR3 sequence is CATSRERLVGTEAFF.

This chain joins TRBV10-3 and TRBJ2-1; TCRdb names TRBD2, which stays unverified in the absence of DNA. The germline CDR1 and CDR2 sequences are ENHRY and SYGVKD. The CDR3 length is 15 residues. The CDR3 here is CAISEPSGRAYEQFF.

This chain connects TRBV5-4 to TRBJ2-3; with no DNA, the TCRdb D assignment of TRBD2 cannot be verified. Germline-derived CDR1 and CDR2 are SGHNT and YYREEE (reference sequence). The CDR3 length is 16 residues. The CDR3 here is CASSFASAVAADTQYF.

CDR3 loop: CASTRGNNQPQHF. This chain joins TRBV6-6 and TRBJ1-5. From germline, CDR1 is MNHNY and CDR2 SVGAGI (reference sequence). This CDR3 has 13 amino acids.

CDR3 in amino acids: CASSYEAGGSTYEQYF. The chain is built from TRBV6-5 and TRBJ2-7; as DNA is missing, the TRBD2 call by TCRdb cannot be tested. The CDR3 has 16 residues. The germline gives CDR1 MNHEY, CDR2 SVGAGI.